In this sample, the clone carrying this T cell receptor beta chain turned up many times. Its antigen is not known. This specimen comes from a study of T cells in Graves' hyperthyroidism and ophthalmopathy. Study details: At the time of initial diagnosis and before any treatment, peripheral blood was collected. Findings and limits, study-wide: Most thyroid clonotypes with frequency above 0.001 were detected in blood.

TCR beta CDR3 sequences were amplified from RNA transcripts. Using the HTBI primer set, a first-round RT-PCR was run on the TCR CDR3. Via MiXCR, TCRdb re-called the multiplex PCR reads, giving one row per CDR3 protein. Of hundreds of thousands of distinct CDR3 sequences in the sample, roughly a quarter were seen once. Enrolled ophthalmopathy patients presented with a Clinical Activity Score of at least 3, a NOSPECS grade of at least 4, and disease duration under 3 months. PBMCs were collected from an approximately 10 ml volume of fresh peripheral blood. The sample taken for sequencing was blood. The sequence was obtained from a woman aged 40 to 55 with Graves' ophthalmopathy.

CDR3 protein: CASSPGTGYETQYF. As DNA, the CDR3 is TGTGCCAGCAGTCCCGGGACAGGGTACGAGACCCAGTACTTC. The V call is TRBV28, the J call TRBJ2-5; 9 bases are a match to TRBD1. Trimming cost V 5 bases and J 5 bases; bases outside gene matches: 6. From germline, CDR1 is MDHEN and CDR2 SYDVKM. The CDR3 is 14 amino acids.